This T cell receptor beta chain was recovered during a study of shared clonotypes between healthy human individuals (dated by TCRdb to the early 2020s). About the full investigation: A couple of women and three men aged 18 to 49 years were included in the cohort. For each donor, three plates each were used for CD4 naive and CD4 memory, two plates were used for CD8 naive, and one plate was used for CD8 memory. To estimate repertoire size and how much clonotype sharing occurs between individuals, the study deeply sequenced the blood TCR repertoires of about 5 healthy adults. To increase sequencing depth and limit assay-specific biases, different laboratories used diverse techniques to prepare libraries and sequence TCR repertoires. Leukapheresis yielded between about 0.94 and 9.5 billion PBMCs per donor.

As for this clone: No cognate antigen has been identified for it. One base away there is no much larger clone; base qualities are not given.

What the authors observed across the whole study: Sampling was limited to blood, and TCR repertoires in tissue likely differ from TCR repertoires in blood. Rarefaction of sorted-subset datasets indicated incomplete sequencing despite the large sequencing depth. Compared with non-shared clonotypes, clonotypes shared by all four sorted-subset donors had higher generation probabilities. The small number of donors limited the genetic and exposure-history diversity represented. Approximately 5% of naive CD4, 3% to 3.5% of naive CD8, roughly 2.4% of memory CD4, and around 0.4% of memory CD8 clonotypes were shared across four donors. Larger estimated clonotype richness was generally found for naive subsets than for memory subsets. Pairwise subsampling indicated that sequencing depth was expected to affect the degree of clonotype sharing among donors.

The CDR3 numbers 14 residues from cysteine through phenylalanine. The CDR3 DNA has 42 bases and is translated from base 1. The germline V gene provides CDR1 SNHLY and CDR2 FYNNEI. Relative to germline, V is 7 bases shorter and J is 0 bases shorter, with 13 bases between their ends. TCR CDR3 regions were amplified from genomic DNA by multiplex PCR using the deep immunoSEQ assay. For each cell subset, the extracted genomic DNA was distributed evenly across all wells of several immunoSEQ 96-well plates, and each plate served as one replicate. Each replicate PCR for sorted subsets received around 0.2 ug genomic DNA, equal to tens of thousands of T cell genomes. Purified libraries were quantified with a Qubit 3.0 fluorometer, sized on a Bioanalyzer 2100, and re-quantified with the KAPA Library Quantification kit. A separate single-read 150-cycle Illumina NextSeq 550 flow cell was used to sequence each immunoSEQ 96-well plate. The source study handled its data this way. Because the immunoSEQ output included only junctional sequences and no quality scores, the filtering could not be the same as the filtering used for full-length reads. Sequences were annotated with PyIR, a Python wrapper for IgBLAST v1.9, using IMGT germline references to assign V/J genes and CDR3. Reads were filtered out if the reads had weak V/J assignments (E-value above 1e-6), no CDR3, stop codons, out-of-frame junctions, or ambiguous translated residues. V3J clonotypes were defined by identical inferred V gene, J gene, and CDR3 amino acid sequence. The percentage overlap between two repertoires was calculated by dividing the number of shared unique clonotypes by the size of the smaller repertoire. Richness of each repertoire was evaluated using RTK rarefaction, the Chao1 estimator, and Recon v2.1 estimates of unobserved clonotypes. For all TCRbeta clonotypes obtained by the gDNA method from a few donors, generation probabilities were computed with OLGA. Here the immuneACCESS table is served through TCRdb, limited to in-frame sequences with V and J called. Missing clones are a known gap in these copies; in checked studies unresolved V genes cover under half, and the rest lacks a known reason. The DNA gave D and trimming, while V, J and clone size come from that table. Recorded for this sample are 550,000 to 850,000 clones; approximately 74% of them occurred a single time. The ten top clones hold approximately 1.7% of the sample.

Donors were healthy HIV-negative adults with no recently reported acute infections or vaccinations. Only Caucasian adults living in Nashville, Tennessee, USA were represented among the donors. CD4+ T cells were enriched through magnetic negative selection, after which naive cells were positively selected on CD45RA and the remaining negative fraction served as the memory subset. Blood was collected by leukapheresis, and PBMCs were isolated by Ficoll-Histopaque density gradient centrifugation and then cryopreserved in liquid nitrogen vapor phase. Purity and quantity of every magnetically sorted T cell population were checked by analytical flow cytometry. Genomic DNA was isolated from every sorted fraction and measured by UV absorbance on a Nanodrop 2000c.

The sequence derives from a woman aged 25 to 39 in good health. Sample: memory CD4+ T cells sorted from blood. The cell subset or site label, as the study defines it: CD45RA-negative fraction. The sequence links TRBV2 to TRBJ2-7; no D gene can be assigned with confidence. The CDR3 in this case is CASMIVSFSYEQYF. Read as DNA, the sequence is TGTGCCAGCATGATAGTCTCTTTCTCCTACGAGCAGTACTTC. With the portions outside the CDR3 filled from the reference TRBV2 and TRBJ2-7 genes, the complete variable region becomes EPEVTQTPSHQVTQMGQEVILRCVPISNHLYFYWYRQILGQKVEFLVSFYNNEISEKSEIFDDQFSVERPDGSNFTLKIRSTKLEDSAMYFCASMIVSFSYEQYFGPGTRLTVT.